The rows below give T cell receptor beta chains drawn from one sample of a study of cytomegalovirus exposure and HLA in healthy donors. The assay was immunoSEQ multiplex PCR, and TCRdb's table has in-frame clones only and misses some. The sample yields over 150,000 clones, 82% seen once. The sequencing input was PBMCs. The receptors come from a man between 50 and 59 years old in good health and CMV-seropositive. CDR3s include the opening cysteine and the closing phenylalanine or tryptophan. A D gene is named only where the DNA matches it firmly. Size is omitted from some rows. Given values are once, few, many or a class for expanded clones.

d_gene	abundance	j_gene	v_gene	CDR3nt	CDR3aa
.	.	TRBJ1-2	TRBV14	TGTGCCAGCAGCCAACTCGGGACACCGGTTGGAGACACTTTC	CASSQLGTPVGDTF
TRBD2	once	TRBJ2-3	TRBV4-3	TGCGCCAGCAGCCAAGGCTTACTAGCGGGAGATACGCAGTATTTT	CASSQGLLAGDTQYF
TRBD2	.	TRBJ2-3	TRBV7-9	TGTGCCAGCAGCTTAGAGGGACTAGCGGGGCCAGCAGATACGCAGTATTTT	CASSLEGLAGPADTQYF
TRBD1	.	TRBJ2-5	TRBV18	TGTGCCAGCTCACCGATGGGACAGATCCAAGAGACCCAGTACTTC	CASSPMGQIQETQYF
TRBD2	.	TRBJ2-1	TRBV19	TGTGCCAGTACCCTAGCGGGGGACTACCTCGGGAATGAGCAGTTCTTC	CASTLAGDYLGNEQFF
.	.	TRBJ2-7	TRBV5-6	TGTGCCAGCAGCTTGTCCCCTACAGGCTACGAGCAGTACTTC	CASSLSPTGYEQYF
.	.	TRBJ2-1	TRBV27	TGTGCCAGCATCTCCAGGCCGGGGTATGAGCAGTTCTTC	CASISRPGYEQFF
.	.	TRBJ1-1	TRBV27	TGTGCCAGCAGTCCTCGCCGGGGCACTGAAGCTTTCTTT	CASSPRRGTEAFF
.	few	TRBJ2-7	TRBV28	TGTGCCAGCAGTTCAGACAGGGACTTGAACGAGCAGTACTTC	CASSSDRDLNEQYF
TRBD2	.	TRBJ2-7	TRBV7-9	TGTGCCAGCAGCTTACGAGCGGGGGACTCCTACGAGCAGTACTTC	CASSLRAGDSYEQYF
.	.	TRBJ1-2	TRBV10-1	TGCGCCAGCAGTGATATCCAGTTCGTTAAGAATGGCTACACCTTC	CASSDIQFVKNGYTF
TRBD1	few	TRBJ2-7	TRBV7-2	TGTGCCAGCAGCTTAGGTGGCAGGGGGACCTACGAGCAGTACTTC	CASSLGGRGTYEQYF
.	.	TRBJ1-5	TRBV5-5	TGTGCCAGCAGACCCGGGACATTCACTCAGGGCAAGCCCCAGCATTTT	CASRPGTFTQGKPQHF
TRBD1	.	TRBJ2-7	TRBV18	TGTGCCAGCTCACTAGGGGACAGCACCTACGAGCAGTACTTC	CASSLGDSTYEQYF
.	.	TRBJ1-1	TRBV7-2	TGTGCCAGCGGAGCGGACACTGAAGCTTTCTTT	CASGADTEAFF
.	.	TRBJ1-2	TRBV9	TGTGCCAGCAGCGTAGAAGAGGGAGTTTATGGCTACACCTTC	CASSVEEGVYGYTF
TRBD2	once	TRBJ2-3	TRBV7-2	TGTGCCAGCAGCTCCTTGCGGCGAGCGGGGGGAAATACGCAGTATTTT	CASSSLRRAGGNTQYF
TRBD1	.	TRBJ1-1	TRBV19	TGTGCCACAAAGCCACCGGGACAGGGTGGAACTGAAGCTTTCTTT	CATKPPGQGGTEAFF
.	.	TRBJ2-5	TRBV29-1	TGTAAGGGCGGGGACCAAGAGACCCAGTACTTC	CKGGDQETQYF
.	.	TRBJ2-2	TRBV5-4	TGTGCCAGCAGCTTTGGCTATGGCGGACAGACCGGGGAGCTGTTTTTT	CASSFGYGGQTGELFF
.	few	TRBJ1-1	TRBV6-5	TGTGCCAGCAAAAACTTCTTCCTGAACACTGAAGCTTTCTTT	CASKNFFLNTEAFF
TRBD1	.	TRBJ1-3	TRBV4-1	TGCGCCAGCAGCCAGCCAGACAGGGGGTTCTCTGGAAACACCATATATTTT	CASSQPDRGFSGNTIYF
TRBD1	.	TRBJ2-2	TRBV15	TGTGCCACCAGCGCAAGGGGGCGGTGGAACACCGGGGAGCTGTTTTTT	CATSARGRWNTGELFF
TRBD2	.	TRBJ2-7	TRBV5-4	TGTGCCAGCAGCAAAATGACTAGCGGGGCCTACGAGCAGTACTTC	CASSKMTSGAYEQYF
.	.	TRBJ2-7	TRBV7-9	TGTGCCAGCAGCTTAGGGCAGAACTACGAGCAGTACTTC	CASSLGQNYEQYF
TRBD1	.	TRBJ2-7	TRBV28	TGTGCCAGCAGTTTATTACAGGGGGCTTACTCCTACGAGCAGTACTTC	CASSLLQGAYSYEQYF
.	.	TRBJ2-1	TRBV7-3	TGTGCCAGCAGCTTAGGCAGGGGCCTTGAGCAGTTCTTC	CASSLGRGLEQFF
.	.	TRBJ1-1	TRBV7-9	TGTGCCAGCAGCCAAGTCGGGGGTATGAACACTGAAGCTTTCTTT	CASSQVGGMNTEAFF
TRBD1	.	TRBJ2-2	TRBV29-1	TGCAGCGTTGAGGGACAGGGGGTACCCGGGGAGCTGTTTTTT	CSVEGQGVPGELFF
.	.	TRBJ1-1	TRBV5-4	TGCGCCAGCAGCCAAGGACCAGGGGAGGGGAACACTGAAGCTTTCTTT	CASSQGPGEGNTEAFF
.	.	TRBJ1-5	TRBV19	TGTGCCAGTAACTATGCGGGGAATCAGCCCCAGCATTTT	CASNYAGNQPQHF
TRBD1	.	TRBJ1-5	TRBV5-6	TGTGCCAGCATACACCCTCCCGGGACAGGGGTTAATCAGCCCCAGCATTTT	CASIHPPGTGVNQPQHF
TRBD2	.	TRBJ2-5	TRBV4-2	TGTGCCAGCAGCCAGGGGTCTAGCGGGAGGACCCAAGAGACCCAGTACTTC	CASSQGSSGRTQETQYF
TRBD1	.	TRBJ2-7	TRBV30	TGTGCCTGGAGTGCCGTATGGACAGGGGAGACCTACGAGCAGTACTTC	CAWSAVWTGETYEQYF
.	few	TRBJ1-1	TRBV7-2	TGTGCCAGCAGCTTATATCGCACTGAAGCTTTCTTT	CASSLYRTEAFF
.	.	TRBJ2-5	TRBV6-5	TGTGCCAGCAGTTACTCATACAGGGTCGATGAGACCCAGTACTTC	CASSYSYRVDETQYF
TRBD1	.	TRBJ1-4	TRBV19	TGTGCCAGTAGCGGAAGGACAGGGAGCTCCACTAATGAAAAACTGTTTTTT	CASSGRTGSSTNEKLFF
.	once	TRBJ2-1	TRBV7-3	TGTGCCAGCAGCCGTACAGGGAATGCTGAGCAGTTCTTC	CASSRTGNAEQFF
.	few	TRBJ2-2	TRBV28	TGTGCCAGCAGCCCCCAGACGAACACCGGGGAGCTGTTTTTT	CASSPQTNTGELFF
TRBD2	.	TRBJ2-5	TRBV29-1	TGCAGCGTACGTCTAGCGGGGAGGGAAGAGACCCAGTACTTC	CSVRLAGREETQYF
.	few	TRBJ2-7	TRBV7-9	TGTGCCAGCAGCTTAGGTACTAGCTTTTCAGTCGAGCAGTACTTC	CASSLGTSFSVEQYF
TRBD1	.	TRBJ1-5	TRBV28	TGTGCCAGCAGTCCGGACAGGGGGGTCTATCAGCCCCAGCATTTT	CASSPDRGVYQPQHF
TRBD1	.	TRBJ2-2	TRBV30	TGTGCCTGGAGTGTCAGGGGGATCGGCACCGGGGAGCTGTTTTTT	CAWSVRGIGTGELFF
.	.	TRBJ1-2	TRBV6-1	TGTGCCAGCAGTGAAGCTGGGATCGGACTTGACTATGGCTACACCTTC	CASSEAGIGLDYGYTF
.	.	TRBJ1-5	TRBV5-8	TGTGCCAGCAGCTCAACACAGGGATATGGCAATCAGCCCCAGCATTTT	CASSSTQGYGNQPQHF
.	.	TRBJ2-3	TRBV5-3	TGTGCCAGAAGCCCCAGACCCGCCGGGTTTAGCACAGATACGCAGTATTTT	CARSPRPAGFSTDTQYF
.	.	TRBJ1-2	TRBV5-6	TGTGCCAGCAGCCCACCGGGGTACTATGGCTACACCTTC	CASSPPGYYGYTF
.	few	TRBJ1-5	TRBV19	TGTGCCAGTAGTATAGTCGGGGGAAGCAATCAGCCCCAGCATTTT	CASSIVGGSNQPQHF